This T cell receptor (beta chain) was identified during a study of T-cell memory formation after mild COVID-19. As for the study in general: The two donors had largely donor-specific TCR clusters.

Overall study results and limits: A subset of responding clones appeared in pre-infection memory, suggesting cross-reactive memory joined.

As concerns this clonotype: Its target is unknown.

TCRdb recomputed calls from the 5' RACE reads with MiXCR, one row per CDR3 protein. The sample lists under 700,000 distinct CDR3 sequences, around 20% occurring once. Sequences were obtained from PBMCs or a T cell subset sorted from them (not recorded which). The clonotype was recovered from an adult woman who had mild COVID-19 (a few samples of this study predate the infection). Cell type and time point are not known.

CDR3 in amino acids: CASSLIKWDRFYEQYF. CDR3 sequence (DNA): TGTGCCAGCAGTTTAATAAAATGGGACAGGTTCTACGAGCAGTACTTC. This sequence joins TRBV28 and TRBJ2-7, with 8 bases fitting TRBD1. The V and J ends lost 2 bases and 3 bases, in that order; junction bases with no gene match: 9. CDR3 size: 16 residues. Germline CDR1 and CDR2: MDHEN and SYDVKM.